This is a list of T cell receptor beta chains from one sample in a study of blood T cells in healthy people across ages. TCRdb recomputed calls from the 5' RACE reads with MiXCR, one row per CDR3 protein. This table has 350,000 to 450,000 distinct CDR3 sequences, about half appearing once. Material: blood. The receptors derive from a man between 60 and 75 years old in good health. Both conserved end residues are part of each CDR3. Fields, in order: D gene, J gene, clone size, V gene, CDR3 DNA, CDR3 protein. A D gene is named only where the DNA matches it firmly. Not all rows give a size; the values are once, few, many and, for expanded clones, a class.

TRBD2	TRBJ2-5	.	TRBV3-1	TGTGCCAGCAGCCCTTGGGAAGCGGGAGCGGGGGAGACCCAGTACTTC	CASSPWEAGAGETQYF
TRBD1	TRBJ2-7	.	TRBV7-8	TGTGCCAGCAGCTTACCGGACAGGCTTTTTTACTACGAGCAGTACTTC	CASSLPDRLFYYEQYF
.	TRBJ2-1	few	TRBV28	TGTGCCAGCAGTAGGCTGGACACAAACAATGAGCAGTTCTTC	CASSRLDTNNEQFF
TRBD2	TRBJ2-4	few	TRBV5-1	TGCGCCAGCAGCTCAAGGACTAGGGGACCCTCGGAGCCGTCGTACTTC	CASSSRTRGPSEPSYF
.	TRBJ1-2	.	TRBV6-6	TGTGCCAGCAGGCCAACACAAGTCTATGGCTACACCTTC	CASRPTQVYGYTF
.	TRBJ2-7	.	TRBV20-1	TGCAGTGCGAGAGAGCTCCTCGGCTACGAGCAGTACTTC	CSARELLGYEQYF
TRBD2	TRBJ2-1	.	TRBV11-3	TGTGCCAGCAGCATGAGCGGGGGTGCCTACAATGAGCAGTTCTTC	CASSMSGGAYNEQFF
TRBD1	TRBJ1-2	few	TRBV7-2	TGTGCCAGCAGCTTAGCGCCCCTGGGACAGGGGGGCTATGGCTACACCTTC	CASSLAPLGQGGYGYTF
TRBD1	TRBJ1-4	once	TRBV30	TGTGCCTCGTACAGGGGCATTGGGGAAAAACTGTTTTTT	CASYRGIGEKLFF
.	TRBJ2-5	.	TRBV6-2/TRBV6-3	TGTGCCAACAGTTACATAAACCCCCAAGAGACCCAGTACTTC	CANSYINPQETQYF
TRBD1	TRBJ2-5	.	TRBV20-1	TGCAGTGCTCTGCGGACAGGCGGAGAGACCCAGTACTTC	CSALRTGGETQYF
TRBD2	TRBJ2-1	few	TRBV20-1	TGCAGTGCGCCCCGGGGAGCGGGGGGGCGGTACAATGAGCAGTTCTTC	CSAPRGAGGRYNEQFF
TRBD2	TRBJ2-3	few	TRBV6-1	TGTGCCAGCAGTGAACGGAGCGGGGGGGCGTCGGATACGCAGTATTTT	CASSERSGGASDTQYF
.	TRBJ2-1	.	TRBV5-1	TGCGCCAGCAGCTTATTTCAGGGGGAGGGCAATGAGCAGTTCTTC	CASSLFQGEGNEQFF
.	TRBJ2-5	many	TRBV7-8	TGTGCCAGCAGCTTAAGGACTAACATAAAGACCCAGTACTTC	CASSLRTNIKTQYF
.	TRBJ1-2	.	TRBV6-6	TGTGCCAGCAGTTACCCAGGGAACTATGGCTACACCTTC	CASSYPGNYGYTF
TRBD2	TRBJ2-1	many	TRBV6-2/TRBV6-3	TGTGCCAGCAGTCCGACTAGCGGGAGGGCCTCCTGGCAGTTCTTC	CASSPTSGRASWQFF
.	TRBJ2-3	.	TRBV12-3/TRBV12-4	TGTGCCAGCAAGGGACACGGCTCGCAGGCCACAGATACGCAGTATTTT	CASKGHGSQATDTQYF
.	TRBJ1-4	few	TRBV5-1	TGCGCCAGCAAAGTACTCCCAACTAATGAAAAACTGTTTTTT	CASKVLPTNEKLFF
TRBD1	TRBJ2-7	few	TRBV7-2	TGTGCCAGCAGCAAGACAGGGGGCCCCCGGTGGCCGCAGTACTTC	CASSKTGGPRWPQYF
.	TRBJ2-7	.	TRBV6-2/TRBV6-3	TGTGCCAGCACCTGGTGGGGAGCCGAGCAGTACTTC	CASTWWGAEQYF
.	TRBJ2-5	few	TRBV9	TGTGCCAGCAGCTTTCGGAGGAATGAGCAGTACTTC	CASSFRRNEQYF
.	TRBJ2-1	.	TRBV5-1	TGCGCCAGCACACAGGGAAGGACAAATGAGCAGTTCTTC	CASTQGRTNEQFF
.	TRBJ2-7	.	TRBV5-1	TGCGCCAGCAGCTACCGGACAGACGAGCAGTACTTC	CASSYRTDEQYF
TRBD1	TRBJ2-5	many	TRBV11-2	TGTGCCAGCAGCTCGAGGACAGGGGGCCAGGAGACCCAGTACTTC	CASSSRTGGQETQYF
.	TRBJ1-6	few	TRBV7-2	TGTGCCAGCAGCCCTCGGACAGACGCCCTGAATTCACCCCTCCACTTT	CASSPRTDALNSPLHF
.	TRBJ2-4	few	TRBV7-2	TGTGCCAGCAGCTTGGCCCCGAGCAAAAACATTCAGTACTTC	CASSLAPSKNIQYF
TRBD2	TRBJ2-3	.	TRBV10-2	TGCGCCAGCAGTTTCGGGACTAGCGGGAGTTGGGCAGATACGCAGTATTTT	CASSFGTSGSWADTQYF
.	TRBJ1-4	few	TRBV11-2	TGTGCCAGCAGCTTAGACAGAAGGAATGAAAAACTGTTTTTT	CASSLDRRNEKLFF
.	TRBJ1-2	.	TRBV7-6	TGTGCCATCAGTTACAGGGAGATGAGGGGCTACACCTTC	CAISYREMRGYTF
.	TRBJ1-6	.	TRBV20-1	TGCAGTGCTAACGGGGGGTATAATTCACCCCTCCACTTT	CSANGGYNSPLHF
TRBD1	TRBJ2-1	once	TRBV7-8	TGTGCCAGCAGTAATACCGGGACAGCCAATGAGCAGTTCTTC	CASSNTGTANEQFF
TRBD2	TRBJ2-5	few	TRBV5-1	TGCGCCAGCATGACCGCAGCGGGGAGAGAGACCCAGTACTTC	CASMTAAGRETQYF
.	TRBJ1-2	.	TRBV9	TGTGCCAGCAGCGTAGACCGCACTCCGACTGAGAACACCTTC	CASSVDRTPTENTF
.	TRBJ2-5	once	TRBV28	TGTGCCAGCAGACCCGGACACCCCCAAGAGACCCAGTACTTC	CASRPGHPQETQYF
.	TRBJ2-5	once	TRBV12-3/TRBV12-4	TGTGCCAGCAGTTTTTTGACTAGTCAAGAGACCCAGTACTTC	CASSFLTSQETQYF
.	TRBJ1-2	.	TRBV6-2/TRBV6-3	TGTGCCAGCTTGGGCAGTCTAAACTATGGCTACACCTTC	CASLGSLNYGYTF
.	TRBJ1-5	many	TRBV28	TGTGCCAGCAGTTTAAGGGGCTGGAGCAATCAGCCCCAGCATTTT	CASSLRGWSNQPQHF
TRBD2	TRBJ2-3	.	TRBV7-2	TGTGCCAGCAGCTTACCGGGGGGGGCCCCCCTGGGCACAGATACGCAGTATTTT	CASSLPGGAPLGTDTQYF
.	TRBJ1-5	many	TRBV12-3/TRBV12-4	TGTGCCAGCAGCCATGGACAACTCAATCAGCCCCAGCATTTT	CASSHGQLNQPQHF
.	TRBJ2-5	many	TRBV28	TGTGCCAGCAGTCTACGGGGGAAGGGAGTGATATTGGAGACCCAGTACTTC	CASSLRGKGVILETQYF
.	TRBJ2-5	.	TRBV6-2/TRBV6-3	TGTGCCACCCAGGGGTTAGTAGAGTCAGGTGAGCAGTACTTC	CATQGLVESGEQYF
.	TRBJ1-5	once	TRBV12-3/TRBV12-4	TGTGCCAGCAGTGTCGGGCGGAAAAATCGGCCCCAGCATTTT	CASSVGRKNRPQHF
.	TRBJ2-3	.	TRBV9	TGTGCCAGCAGCGTACTAGGAGCGGGCCTTACAGATACGCAGTATTTT	CASSVLGAGLTDTQYF